These 21 T cell receptor beta chains were sequenced from one sample in a study of monozygotic twins with inflammatory bowel disease. After re-calling the 5' RACE reads, TCRdb lists one entry per CDR3 protein, DNA absent. The sample totals about 210,000 distinct CDR3 sequences. Sequencing input: blood. These receptors originate from a human donor with ulcerative colitis or Crohn's disease, or a healthy co-twin of an affected twin (not recorded which).

The chain couples TRBV5-1 to TRBJ1-4; the TCRdb D gene call, TRBD1, has no DNA to confirm it. The CDR3 is 13 amino acids. Germline V gene lookup returns CDR1 SGHRS and CDR2 YFSETQ. This CDR3 is CASSLDRAEKLFF.

This chain uses TRBV5-1 with TRBJ2-5; TCRdb returns TRBD1, unconfirmable since there is no DNA. The CDR3 is 15 amino acids. Germline-derived CDR1 and CDR2 are SGHRS and YFSETQ. The CDR3 protein is CASSLAAGMIETQYF.

The CDR3 sequence is CASSPLMSTDTQYF. The chain couples TRBV7-7 to TRBJ2-3; no DNA is available, so the TRBD1 call from TCRdb remains unchecked. The germline gives CDR1 SSHAT, CDR2 FNYEAQ (reference sequence). The CDR3 consists of 14 residues.

J is TRBJ1-3 and V is TRBV5-5. CDR1 and CDR2 (germline): SGHKS, YYEKEE (reference sequence). The length of the CDR3 is 14 residues. CDR3 loop: CASSYGSSGNTIYF.

The chain couples TRBV15 to TRBJ2-5; there is no DNA to check the TCRdb D call of TRBD1. From germline, CDR1 is LNHNV and CDR2 YYDKDF (reference sequence). This CDR3 comprises 13 residues. The CDR3 sequence: CATNRGPGETQYF.

The CDR3 here is CASSAGTPQETQYF. The chain links TRBV9 to TRBJ2-5; lacking DNA, the TRBD1 call made by TCRdb goes unchecked. The CDR3 length is 14 residues. Germline loops: CDR1 SGDLS, CDR2 YYNGEE.

This chain connects TRBV12-3 or TRBV12-4 to TRBJ2-7. CDR3 length: 13 residues. The CDR3: CASYSSRSYEQYF.

This sequence joins TRBV5-1 and TRBJ2-7. This CDR3 is 14 amino acids long. CDR1 and CDR2 from the germline V gene are SGHRS and YFSETQ. The CDR3 reads CASSWGPGAYEQYF.

The chain carries TRBV18 and TRBJ2-1; the D call of TRBD1 rests on TCRdb alone, since no DNA is present to check it. The length of the CDR3 is 14 residues. Germline values: CDR1 KGHSH, CDR2 LQKENI. The CDR3 protein is CASSIRDRDNEQFF.

The chain uses TRBV20-1 and TRBJ2-5; TCRdb's D call of TRBD1 is untestable without DNA. Germline assignment: CDR1 DFQATT and CDR2 SNEGSKA (reference sequence). This CDR3 region has 13 residues. The CDR3 loop is CSARGRELETQYF.

The V call is TRBV5-1, the J call TRBJ2-3; TCRdb proposes TRBD1, but this gene call is untestable without DNA. This CDR3 is 15 amino acids long. Germline loops: CDR1 SGHRS, CDR2 YFSETQ. The CDR3 sequence is CASSLSGGAADTQYF.

The chain recombines TRBV20-1 with TRBJ2-1; the TCRdb call, TRBD2, lacks DNA for checking. The CDR3 consists of 14 residues. Germline assignment: CDR1 DFQATT and CDR2 SNEGSKA (reference sequence). The chain's CDR3 is CSATGPGGRNEQFF.

This CDR3 is CSAEGAGELFF. The chain recombines TRBV20-1 with TRBJ2-2; without DNA, the TCRdb call of TRBD1 cannot be checked. The CDR3 has 11 amino acids. Germline V gene lookup returns CDR1 DFQATT and CDR2 SNEGSKA (reference sequence).

The V call is TRBV27, the J call TRBJ1-1; TCRdb proposes TRBD1, but this gene call is untestable without DNA. There are 16 residues in the CDR3. Germline V gene sequence: CDR1 MNHEY, CDR2 SMNVEV (reference sequence). The CDR3 here is CASSLWGRTVRTEAFF.

The gene calls are TRBV12-3 or TRBV12-4 and TRBJ2-2. The CDR3 sequence is 14 residues long. The CDR3 loop is CASSGDLESGELFF.

The gene calls are TRBV5-4 and TRBJ1-1; TCRdb names TRBD1, which stays unverified in the absence of DNA. CDR1 and CDR2 (germline): SGHNT, YYREEE (reference sequence). CDR3 length: 15 amino acids. CDR3: CASSFFTPGGTEAFF.

The chain's CDR3 is CSARTGSSEKLFF. This chain joins TRBV29-1 and TRBJ1-4; the TCRdb D gene call, TRBD1, has no DNA to confirm it. This CDR3 has 13 residues. Per germline, CDR1 SQVTM and CDR2 ANQGSEA.

The rearrangement joins TRBV5-1 to TRBJ1-5. The CDR3 is made up of 16 amino acids. CDR1 is SGHRS, CDR2 YFSETQ, per germline. CDR3 sequence: CASSLEGSDGNQPQHF. Using reference TRBV5-1 and TRBJ1-5 for the parts outside the CDR3, the full variable domain is KAGVTQTPRYLIKTRGQQVTLSCSPISGHRSVSWYQQTPGQGLQFLFEYFSETQRNKGNFPGRFSGRQFSNSRSEMNVSTLELGDSALYLCASSLEGSDGNQPQHFGDGTRLSIL.

The chain recombines TRBV20-1 with TRBJ2-1; no DNA is available, so the TRBD1 call from TCRdb remains unchecked. Germline V CDR1 and CDR2: DFQATT, SNEGSKA (reference sequence). The CDR3 spans 12 residues. CDR3: CSAYTDRVVKFF.

The rearrangement links TRBV20-1 to TRBJ2-3; TCRdb calls TRBD1, which cannot be checked without DNA. CDR1 and CDR2 from the germline V gene are DFQATT and SNEGSKA (reference sequence). CDR3 size: 12 residues. The CDR3 loop reads CSAGGGTDTQYF.

The chain is built from TRBV2 and TRBJ2-6. The CDR3 spans 15 residues. Per the germline V gene, CDR1 is SNHLY and CDR2 is FYNNEI. CDR3 in amino acids: CASSYLNTGANVLTF.